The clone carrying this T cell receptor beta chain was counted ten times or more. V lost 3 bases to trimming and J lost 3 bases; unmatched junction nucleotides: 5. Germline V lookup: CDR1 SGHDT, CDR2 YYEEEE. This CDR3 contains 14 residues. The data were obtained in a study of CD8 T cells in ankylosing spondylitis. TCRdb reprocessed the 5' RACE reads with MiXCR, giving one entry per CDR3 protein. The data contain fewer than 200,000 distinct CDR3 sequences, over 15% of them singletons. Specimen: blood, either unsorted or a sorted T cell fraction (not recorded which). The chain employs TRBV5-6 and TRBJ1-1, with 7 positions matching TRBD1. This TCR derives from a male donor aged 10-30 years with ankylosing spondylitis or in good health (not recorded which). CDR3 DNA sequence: TGTGCCAGCAGCTGGTACAGGGGATACACTGAAGCTTTCTTT. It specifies CASSWYRGYTEAFF.